Listed below are T cell receptor beta chains from one sample, sequenced in a study of early T cells in non-severe SARS-CoV-2 infection. Via MiXCR, TCRdb re-called the 5' RACE reads, giving one row per CDR3 protein. The data hold roughly 80,000 distinct CDR3 sequences, with 6% to 7% observed a single time. Input material: whole blood. These receptors all stem from an adult who was a healthcare worker with PCR-confirmed SARS-CoV-2 infection or an uninfected control (not recorded which). The CDR3 runs from the conserved cysteine through the conserved F or W. A D gene is named only where the DNA matches it firmly. Clone size, where shown, is once, few, many, or a class for clones that have expanded.

few,TRBD1,TRBJ1-6,TRBV30,CAWSPKGADNSPLHF,TGTGCCTGGAGCCCTAAGGGGGCGGATAATTCACCCCTCCACTTT
NA,NA,TRBJ1-5,TRBV10-1,CASSGGQARRPQHF,TGCGCCAGCAGTGGGGGGCAGGCGAGGAGGCCCCAGCATTTT
NA,TRBD1,TRBJ2-5,TRBV2,CASSPDREQETQYF,TGTGCCAGCAGTCCGGACAGGGAGCAAGAGACCCAGTACTTC
NA,NA,TRBJ2-7,TRBV25-1,CASSAQGSQYF,TGTGCCAGCAGCGCACAGGGTTCGCAGTACTTC
few,NA,TRBJ1-4,TRBV7-2,CASSSETRTAVTNEKLFF,TGTGCCAGCAGCTCCGAGACCCGGACAGCGGTCACTAATGAAAAACTGTTTTTT
many,TRBD1,TRBJ2-3,TRBV5-1,CASSPGQGGVADTQYF,TGCGCCAGCAGCCCCGGACAGGGCGGTGTGGCAGATACGCAGTATTTT
many,NA,TRBJ1-1,TRBV10-2,CASSGSGNTEAFF,TGCGCCAGCAGTGGAAGCGGGAACACTGAAGCTTTCTTT
many,NA,TRBJ1-4,TRBV20-1,CSAIERSGKNEKLFF,TGCAGTGCTATAGAGAGGTCAGGGAAGAATGAAAAACTGTTTTTT
NA,TRBD1,TRBJ2-7,TRBV6-1,CASCRDRGPYEQYF,TGTGCCAGCTGCCGGGACAGGGGACCCTACGAGCAGTACTTC
NA,NA,TRBJ2-3,TRBV6-2/TRBV6-3,CASSYSLATDTQYF,TGTGCCAGCAGTTACTCTCTAGCGACAGATACGCAGTATTTT
few,TRBD2,TRBJ2-5,TRBV12-3/TRBV12-4,CASSRLAGGETQYF,TGTGCCAGCAGTCGACTAGCGGGGGGTGAGACCCAGTACTTC
many,NA,TRBJ2-1,TRBV20-1,CSAWIGGSSYNEQFF,TGCAGTGCTTGGATCGGGGGTAGCTCCTACAATGAGCAGTTCTTC
many,TRBD1,TRBJ2-7,TRBV7-6,CASSLGDRVYEQYF,TGTGCCAGCAGCTTGGGGGACAGGGTCTACGAGCAGTACTTC
many,TRBD2,TRBJ2-1,TRBV15,CATSRNSGSGNEQFF,TGTGCCACCAGCAGAAATAGCGGGAGCGGGAATGAGCAGTTCTTC
many,NA,TRBJ2-7,TRBV5-6,CASSELPGSAYEQYF,TGTGCCAGCAGCGAATTGCCAGGGTCCGCGTACGAGCAGTACTTC
many,NA,TRBJ2-7,TRBV7-6,CASSGDGSYEQYF,TGTGCCAGCAGCGGGGACGGTTCCTACGAGCAGTACTTC
few,NA,TRBJ1-5,TRBV7-6,CASSLEQGSNQPQHF,TGTGCCAGCAGCTTAGAGCAGGGCAGCAATCAGCCCCAGCATTTT
NA,NA,TRBJ2-6,TRBV7-2,CASSSGSSGANVLTF,TGTGCCAGCAGCTCCGGGAGCTCTGGGGCCAACGTCCTGACTTTC
few,NA,TRBJ1-2,TRBV6-5,CASGEGYGYTF,TGTGCAAGCGGGGAGGGCTATGGCTACACCTTC
NA,TRBD1,TRBJ2-2,TRBV7-7,CASRDTGGVGTGELFF,TGTGCCAGCAGGGATACAGGGGGCGTCGGCACCGGGGAGCTGTTTTTT
many,TRBD1,TRBJ1-6,TRBV20-1,CSARDTGTGGLNSPLHF,TGCAGTGCTAGAGATACCGGGACAGGGGGGCTGAATTCACCCCTCCACTTT
NA,NA,TRBJ1-1,TRBV6-2/TRBV6-3,CASSYGRGLRTEAFF,TGTGCCAGCAGTTACGGTCGGGGTCTCCGGACTGAAGCTTTCTTT
NA,NA,TRBJ2-6,TRBV7-2,CASSLQGTPGANVLTF,TGTGCCAGCAGCTTACAGGGTACCCCTGGGGCCAACGTCCTGACTTTC
few,NA,TRBJ1-6,TRBV6-1,CASSVRVLDSPLHF,TGTGCCAGCAGTGTCAGGGTTCTGGATTCACCCCTCCACTTT
many,TRBD1,TRBJ1-1,TRBV13,CASSIKGAGTEAFF,TGTGCCAGCAGCATCAAGGGGGCCGGCACTGAAGCTTTCTTT
NA,NA,TRBJ2-5,TRBV6-5,CASSFDGPGRPSGETQYF,TGTGCCAGCAGTTTCGACGGGCCGGGACGCCCTTCGGGGGAGACCCAGTACTTC
few,NA,TRBJ1-1,TRBV20-1,CSAKIVNTEAFF,TGCAGTGCTAAGATTGTGAACACTGAAGCTTTCTTT
NA,NA,TRBJ1-1,TRBV5-1,CASSTTGTKMNTEAFF,TGCGCCAGCAGTACCACCGGGACAAAGATGAACACTGAAGCTTTCTTT
many,TRBD2,TRBJ2-1,TRBV5-1,CASSGLAGSYNEQFF,TGCGCCAGCTCGGGACTAGCGGGAAGCTACAATGAGCAGTTCTTC
few,NA,TRBJ2-7,TRBV10-3,CAISEAGIGYEQYF,TGTGCCATCAGTGAGGCAGGGATTGGGTACGAGCAGTACTTC
NA,NA,TRBJ2-5,TRBV28,CVSSYQGKQETQYF,TGTGTCAGCAGCTATCAGGGGAAACAAGAGACCCAGTACTTC
NA,NA,TRBJ2-2,TRBV6-2/TRBV6-3,CASTSWSTGELFF,TGTGCCAGCACCTCGTGGAGCACCGGGGAGCTGTTTTTT
NA,NA,TRBJ2-7,TRBV5-6,CASSLNWGEQYF,TGTGCCAGCAGCCTAAACTGGGGTGAGCAGTACTTC
few,NA,TRBJ1-4,TRBV5-6,CASSRFGTDNEKLFF,TGTGCCAGCAGCCGCTTCGGCACAGATAATGAAAAACTGTTTTTT
many,NA,TRBJ2-1,TRBV7-2,CASSPQGLLRMGLNEQFF,TGTGCCAGCAGCCCCCAGGGGCTTCTTAGAATGGGGCTCAATGAGCAGTTCTTC
NA,TRBD1,TRBJ2-7,TRBV12-3/TRBV12-4,CASSPTRTGVSSEQYF,TGTGCCAGCAGCCCTACCCGGACAGGGGTATCCTCCGAGCAGTACTTC
NA,NA,TRBJ1-1,TRBV12-3/TRBV12-4,CASSFWGGVGTEAFF,TGCGCCAGCAGTTTTTGGGGGGGCGTCGGCACTGAAGCTTTCTTT
few,NA,TRBJ2-1,TRBV6-1,CASSDGVPAQEFF,TGTGCCAGCAGTGATGGGGTACCCGCACAGGAGTTCTTC
few,NA,TRBJ2-5,TRBV18,CASSPRSKETQYF,TGTGCCAGCTCACCACGGAGTAAAGAGACCCAGTACTTC
few,NA,TRBJ2-1,TRBV20-1,CSARVAGSEQFF,TGCAGTGCTAGAGTGGCAGGGAGTGAGCAGTTCTTC
few,TRBD2,TRBJ2-1,TRBV20-1,CSARGPGTSGTSSYNEQFF,TGCAGTGCTAGAGGACCCGGGACTAGCGGGACAAGCTCCTACAATGAGCAGTTCTTC
many,NA,TRBJ2-1,TRBV7-6,CASSLFGHNEQFF,TGTGCCAGCAGCTTATTCGGCCACAATGAGCAGTTCTTC
few,TRBD2,TRBJ2-3,TRBV9,CASSARGLASTDTQYF,TGTGCCAGCAGCGCTCGGGGACTAGCGAGCACAGATACGCAGTATTTT
NA,TRBD1,TRBJ1-1,TRBV7-2,CASSPDRGRVVTEAFF,TGTGCCAGCAGCCCGGACAGGGGCCGAGTGGTGACTGAAGCTTTCTTT
few,NA,TRBJ1-2,TRBV20-1,CSAIQERYGYTF,TGCAGTGCTATTCAGGAACGCTATGGCTACACCTTC
few,TRBD2,TRBJ2-7,TRBV7-2,CASSPWTSRSGKNEQYF,TGTGCCAGCAGCCCGTGGACTAGCAGAAGTGGTAAAAACGAGCAGTACTTC
many,NA,TRBJ2-1,TRBV20-1,CSAINPSNLNEQFF,TGCAGTGCTATCAATCCTAGCAATCTCAATGAGCAGTTCTTC
many,NA,TRBJ1-2,TRBV7-2,CASSLARGYGYTF,TGTGCCAGCAGCTTAGCCAGGGGATATGGCTACACCTTC
many,TRBD1,TRBJ1-2,TRBV14,CASSQGTGGSYGYTF,TGTGCCAGCAGCCAGGGGACAGGGGGTTCCTATGGCTACACCTTC
many,TRBD1,TRBJ1-2,TRBV7-2,CASTKDRVYGYTF,TGTGCCAGCACCAAGGACAGGGTCTATGGCTACACCTTC
NA,NA,TRBJ1-1,TRBV12-3/TRBV12-4,CAVTTQQGTEAFF,TGTGCCGTCACCACTCAACAAGGCACTGAAGCTTTCTTT